Sequencing of this T cell receptor beta chain was carried out in a study of blood T cell repertoires in COVID-19. Study in general: There were acute and convalescent COVID-19 samples, and they came from the United States, Italy and Spain. In each case, the material was cDNA or gDNA derived from T cells, B-cell-depleted T cells, or PBMCs.

The trim removed 5 bases at V and 3 bases at J, leaving 13 bases unmatched. The CDR3 loop spans 17 amino acids. CDR1 and CDR2 from the germline V gene are SGHTA and FQGTGA. This clone has a handful of counts. In the original workflow: Amplifying reference gene primers gave estimates of nucleated cell counts. Repertoires were generated with immunoSEQ multiplex PCR, while TCRdb's copy carries only in-frame clones and drops some. The V and J calls and clone size are taken from that table; D and trimming were inferred from the DNA. This sample has some 140,000 clones; roughly 80% occur once, and the top ten carry around 32%.

V and J are TRBV7-3 and TRBJ2-1; 7 bases agree with TRBD2. Material: peripheral blood. The sequence came from a woman aged 55-70 years with acute or convalescent COVID-19. CDR3 nucleotides: TGTGCCAGCAGCCCGCGGGAGACAGCTTTTCTCTACAATGAGCAGTTCTTC. Translating gives CASSPRETAFLYNEQFF.